This T cell receptor (beta chain) was sequenced for a study of T cell responses to AZD1222 COVID-19 vaccine. Study-level results: A mostly white British donor set with more females was recruited, and clonal diversity was possibly underestimated.

This clone was recorded once. What it recognizes is unknown. Deletions cut 3 bases from V and 0 bases from J, with 10 bases between. CDR3 length: 15 amino acids. Germline V gives CDR1 SGDLS, CDR2 YYNGEE. Data came from immunoSEQ multiplex PCR; TCRdb stores just in-frame clones and leaves some out. The profile shows 89,000 or so clones, about 89% of them singletons. Second-dose intervals near 4 or 12 weeks were combined. The sequencing used peripheral blood, collected 28 days after the second AZD1222 dose. The chain carries TRBV9 and TRBJ1-3; no clear D. The clonotype was recovered from an adult who received the AZD1222 COVID-19 vaccine. The CDR3 is CASSEWGDSGNTIYF. In DNA, the CDR3 is TGTGCCAGCAGCGAGTGGGGAGACTCTGGAAACACCATATATTTT.